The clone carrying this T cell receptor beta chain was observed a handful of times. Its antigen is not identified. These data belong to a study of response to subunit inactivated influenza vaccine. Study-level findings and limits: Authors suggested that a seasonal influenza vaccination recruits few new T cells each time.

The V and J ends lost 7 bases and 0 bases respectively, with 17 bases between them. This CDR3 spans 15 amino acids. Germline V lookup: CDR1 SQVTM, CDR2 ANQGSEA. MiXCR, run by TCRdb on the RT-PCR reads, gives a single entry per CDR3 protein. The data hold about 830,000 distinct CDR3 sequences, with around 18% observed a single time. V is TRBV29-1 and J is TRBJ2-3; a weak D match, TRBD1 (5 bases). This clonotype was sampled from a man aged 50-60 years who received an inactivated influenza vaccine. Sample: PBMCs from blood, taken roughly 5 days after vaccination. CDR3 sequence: CSAHPRPGSTDTQYF. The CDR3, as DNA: TGCAGCGCCCACCCCCGGCCAGGGAGCACAGATACGCAGTATTTT.